This T cell receptor beta chain appears in the sequencing data of a study of cytomegalovirus exposure and HLA in healthy donors. Across the whole study: Among the roughly 370 genotyped donors, 70% to 85% were placed in the Caucasian-associated ancestry cluster.

Researchers ran the PCR with 60 Vbeta and 13 Jbeta primers. The repertoire was sequenced with immunoSEQ multiplex PCR; TCRdb's copy has only in-frame clones and lacks some. Of fewer than 85,000 clones in the sample, around 78% were seen once. Study-level results: Data from an earlier analysis indicated that most TCR beta V segments were productive either about 90% or about 30% of the time. Three chains linked to CMV were shown in vitro to be specific for CMV antigens. A later analysis reportedly identified an Asian-associated ancestry cluster as carrying fewer N-insertions than the roughly 720-donor mean.

Turning to this clone: Its target is not known.

Sequencing was carried out using PBMCs. The receptor comes from a male donor in good health and CMV-seropositive.

This chain's CDR3 is CSVGGSNGYTF. The CDR3 region has the DNA TGCAGTGTTGGGGGGTCTAATGGCTACACCTTC. The chain uses TRBV20-1 and TRBJ1-2, with a tentative D call TRBD1 (5 bases). Germline V gives CDR1 DFQATT, CDR2 SNEGSKA (reference sequence). With 7 bases removed from V and 6 bases from J, the gap between germline ends came to 12 bases. The CDR3 contains 11 residues.